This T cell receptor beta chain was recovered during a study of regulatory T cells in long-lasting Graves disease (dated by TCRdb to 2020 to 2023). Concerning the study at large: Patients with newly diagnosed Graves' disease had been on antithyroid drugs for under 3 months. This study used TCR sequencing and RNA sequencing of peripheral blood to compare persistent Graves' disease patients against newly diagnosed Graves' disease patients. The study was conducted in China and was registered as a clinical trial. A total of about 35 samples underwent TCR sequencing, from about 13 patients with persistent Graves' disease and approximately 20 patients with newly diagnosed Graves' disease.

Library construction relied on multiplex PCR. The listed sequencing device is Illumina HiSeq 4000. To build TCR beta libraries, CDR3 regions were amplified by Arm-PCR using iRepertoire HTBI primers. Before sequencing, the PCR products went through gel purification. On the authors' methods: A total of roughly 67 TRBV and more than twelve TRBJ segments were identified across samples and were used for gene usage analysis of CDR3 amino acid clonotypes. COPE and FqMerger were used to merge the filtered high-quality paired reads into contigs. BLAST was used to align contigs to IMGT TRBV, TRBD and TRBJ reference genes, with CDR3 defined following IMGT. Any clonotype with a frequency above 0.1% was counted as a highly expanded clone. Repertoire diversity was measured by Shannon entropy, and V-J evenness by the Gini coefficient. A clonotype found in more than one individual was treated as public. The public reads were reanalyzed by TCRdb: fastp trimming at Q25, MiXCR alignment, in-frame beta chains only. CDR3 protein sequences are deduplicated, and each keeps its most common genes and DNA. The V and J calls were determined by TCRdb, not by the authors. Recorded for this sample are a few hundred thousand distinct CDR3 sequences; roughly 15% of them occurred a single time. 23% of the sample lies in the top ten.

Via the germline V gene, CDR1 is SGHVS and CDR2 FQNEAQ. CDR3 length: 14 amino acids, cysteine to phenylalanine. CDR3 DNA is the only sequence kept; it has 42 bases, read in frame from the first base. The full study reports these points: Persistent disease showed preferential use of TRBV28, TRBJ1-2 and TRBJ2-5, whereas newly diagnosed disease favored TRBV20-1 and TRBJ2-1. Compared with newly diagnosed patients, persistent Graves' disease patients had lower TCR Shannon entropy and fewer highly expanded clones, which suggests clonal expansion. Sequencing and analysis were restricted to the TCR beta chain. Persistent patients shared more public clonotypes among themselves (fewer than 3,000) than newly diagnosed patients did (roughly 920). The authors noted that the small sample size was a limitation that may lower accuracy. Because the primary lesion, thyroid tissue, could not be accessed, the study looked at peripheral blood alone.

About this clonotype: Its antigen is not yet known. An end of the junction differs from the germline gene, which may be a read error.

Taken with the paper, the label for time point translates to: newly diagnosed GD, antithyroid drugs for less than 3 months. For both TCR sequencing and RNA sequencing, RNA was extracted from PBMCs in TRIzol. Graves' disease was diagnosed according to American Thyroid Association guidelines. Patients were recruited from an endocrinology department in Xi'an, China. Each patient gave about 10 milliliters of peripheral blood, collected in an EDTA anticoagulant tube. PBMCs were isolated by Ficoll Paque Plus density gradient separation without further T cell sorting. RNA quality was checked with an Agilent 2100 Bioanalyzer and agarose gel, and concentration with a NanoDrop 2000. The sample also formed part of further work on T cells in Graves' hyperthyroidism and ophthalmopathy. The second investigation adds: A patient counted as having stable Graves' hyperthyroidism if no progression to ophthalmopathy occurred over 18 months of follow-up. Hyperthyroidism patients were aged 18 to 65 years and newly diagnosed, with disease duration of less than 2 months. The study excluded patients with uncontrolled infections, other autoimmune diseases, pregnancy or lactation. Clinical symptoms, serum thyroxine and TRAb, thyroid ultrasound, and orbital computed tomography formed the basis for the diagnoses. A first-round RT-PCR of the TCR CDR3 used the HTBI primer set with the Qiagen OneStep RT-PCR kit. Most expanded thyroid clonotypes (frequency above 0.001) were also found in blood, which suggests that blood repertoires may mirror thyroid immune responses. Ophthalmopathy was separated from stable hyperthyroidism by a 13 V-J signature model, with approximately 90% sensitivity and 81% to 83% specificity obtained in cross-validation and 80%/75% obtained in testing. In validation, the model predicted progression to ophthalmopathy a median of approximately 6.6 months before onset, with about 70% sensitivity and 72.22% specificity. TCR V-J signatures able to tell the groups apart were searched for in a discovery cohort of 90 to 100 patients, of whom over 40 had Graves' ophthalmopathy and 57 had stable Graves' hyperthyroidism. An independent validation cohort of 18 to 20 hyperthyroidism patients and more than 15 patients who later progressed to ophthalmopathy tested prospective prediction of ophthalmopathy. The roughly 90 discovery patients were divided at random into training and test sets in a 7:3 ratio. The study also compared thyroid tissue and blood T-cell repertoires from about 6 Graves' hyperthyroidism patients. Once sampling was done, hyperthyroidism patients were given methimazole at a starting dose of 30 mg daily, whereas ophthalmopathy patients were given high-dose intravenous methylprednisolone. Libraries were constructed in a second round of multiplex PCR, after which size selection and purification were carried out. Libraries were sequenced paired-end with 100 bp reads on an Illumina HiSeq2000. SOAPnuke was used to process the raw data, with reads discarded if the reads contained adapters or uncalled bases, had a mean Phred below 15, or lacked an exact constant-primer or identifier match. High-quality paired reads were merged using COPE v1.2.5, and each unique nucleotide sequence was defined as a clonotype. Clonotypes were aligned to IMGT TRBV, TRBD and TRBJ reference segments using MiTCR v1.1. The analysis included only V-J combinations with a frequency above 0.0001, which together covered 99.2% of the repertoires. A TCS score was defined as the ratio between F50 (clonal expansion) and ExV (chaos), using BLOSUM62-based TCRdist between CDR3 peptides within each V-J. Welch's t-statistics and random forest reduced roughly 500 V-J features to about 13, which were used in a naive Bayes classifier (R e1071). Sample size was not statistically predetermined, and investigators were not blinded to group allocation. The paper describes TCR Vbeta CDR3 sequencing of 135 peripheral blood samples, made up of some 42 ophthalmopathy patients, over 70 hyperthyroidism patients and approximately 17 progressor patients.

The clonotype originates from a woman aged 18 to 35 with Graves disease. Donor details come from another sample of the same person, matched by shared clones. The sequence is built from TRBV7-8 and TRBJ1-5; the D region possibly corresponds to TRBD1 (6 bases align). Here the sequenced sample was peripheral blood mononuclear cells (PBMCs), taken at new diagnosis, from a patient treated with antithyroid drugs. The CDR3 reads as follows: CVSSQTTGPQPQHF. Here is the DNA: TGTGTCAGCAGTCAAACGACAGGACCTCAGCCCCAGCATTTT.